The TCR beta chain described here comes from a study of CD4 T cell repertoires in COVID-19. Study summary: Other coronavirus spike proteins restimulated relabeled CFSE-low cells expanded with IL-2 for approximately eleven days. Notes on the study in general: Between roughly 6 and 26% of SARS-CoV-2 clonotypes also appeared in SARS-CoV and/or HKU1 spike cultures. Two or all three memory subsets shared several highly expanded SARS-CoV-2-reactive clonotypes.

These memory T cells were uncultured and sequenced directly after ex vivo isolation. With regard to this clone: The antigen remains undetermined.

The data were produced by immunoSEQ multiplex PCR, yet TCRdb's version contains in-frame clones alone and is incomplete. The data contain 23,000 or so clones, roughly 91% of them seen just once; the ten biggest clones take up over 0.45%. Between the trimmed V and J ends, which lost 1 base and 0 bases, there was a span of 7 bases. This CDR3 spans 15 amino acids. Germline V gene data show CDR1 as MNHNS and CDR2 as SASEGT. This chain uses TRBV6-1 with TRBJ1-3; D ambiguous. The source material was central memory CD4+ T cells from blood, sampled before the COVID-19 pandemic. The TCR comes from a human donor who had COVID-19. CDR3 residues: CASSEETLSGNTIYF. In DNA, the CDR3 is TGTGCCAGCAGTGAAGAGACACTCTCTGGAAACACCATATATTTT.